This T cell receptor beta chain is from a study of technical replicates of blood from several donors. Data came from immunoSEQ multiplex PCR; TCRdb stores just in-frame clones and leaves some out. Altogether around 60,000 clones are present, nearly 95% being singletons, with the ten largest covering approximately 4.5%. The germline CDR1 and CDR2 sequences are SGHVS and FQNEAQ. Trimming at V came to 5 bases and at J to 1 base, leaving 6 bases not matched to a gene. This CDR3 region has 15 residues. This chain links TRBV7-8 with TRBJ2-7, with 9 positions matching TRBD1. This clonotype originated in a human donor in good health. Some clones in this sample may be carry-over from other donors' samples. Material: PBMCs. CDR3 residues: CASSPRTGDSYEQYF. In DNA, the CDR3 is TGTGCCAGCAGCCCAAGGACAGGGGATTCCTACGAGCAGTACTTC.